This TCR beta chain was captured by sequencing in a study of T cell clonotyping in hematopoietic cell transplantation. Turning to this clone: The antigen is undetermined.

Produced via immunoSEQ multiplex PCR; TCRdb's table is partial and in-frame only. The table lists approximately 70,000 clones, roughly 94% of them singletons. Trimming left V 2 bases short and J 5 bases short, with 20 bases between. The CDR3 has 17 amino acids. CDR1 is MNHNS and CDR2 is SASEGT in the germline V gene. Whole-study results and caveats: Broader posttransplant TCR repertoire diversity was predicted by graft donor and pretransplant recipient Inverse Simpson Index values.

This rearrangement joins TRBV6-1 to TRBJ2-3, with TRBD2 as a possible D gene (6 bases). The sequence was collected from a man aged 50-59 years in good health. Some clones in this sample may be carry-over from other donors' samples. The sample consisted of peripheral blood mononuclear cells. The CDR3: CASSELPDGGGKDTQYF. In nucleotides, the CDR3 is TGTGCCAGCAGTGAACTTCCCGACGGGGGTGGTAAAGATACGCAGTATTTT.